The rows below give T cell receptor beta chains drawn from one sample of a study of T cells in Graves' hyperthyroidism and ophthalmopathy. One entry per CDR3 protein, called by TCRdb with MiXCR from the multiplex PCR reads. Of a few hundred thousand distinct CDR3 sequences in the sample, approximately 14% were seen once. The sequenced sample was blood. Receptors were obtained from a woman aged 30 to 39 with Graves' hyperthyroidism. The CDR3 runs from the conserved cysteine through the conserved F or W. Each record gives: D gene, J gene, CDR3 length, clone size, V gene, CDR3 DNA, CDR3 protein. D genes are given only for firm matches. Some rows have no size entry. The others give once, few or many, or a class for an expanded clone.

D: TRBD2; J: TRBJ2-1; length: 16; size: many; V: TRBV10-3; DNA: TGTGCCATCAGTGGGGGGCTAGCGGGAACTTACAATGAGCAGTTCTTC; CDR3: CAISGGLAGTYNEQFF
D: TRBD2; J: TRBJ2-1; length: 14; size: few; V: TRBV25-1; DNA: TGTGCCAGCAGTAACACTAGCGGGAGTCATGAGCAGTTCTTC; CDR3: CASSNTSGSHEQFF
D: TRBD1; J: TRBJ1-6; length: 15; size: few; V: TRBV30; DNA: TGTGCCTGGAGTGTATCCGGGACAGGCTCGTCGGCCCTCCACTTT; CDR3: CAWSVSGTGSSALHF
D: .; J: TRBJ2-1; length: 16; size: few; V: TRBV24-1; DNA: TGTGCCACCAGTGCCCCCGGACGGGAGAACTACAATGAGCAGTTCTTC; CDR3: CATSAPGRENYNEQFF
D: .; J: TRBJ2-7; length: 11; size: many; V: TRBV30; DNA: TGTGCCTGGAGTGCTAGATCCGAGCAGTACTTC; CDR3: CAWSARSEQYF
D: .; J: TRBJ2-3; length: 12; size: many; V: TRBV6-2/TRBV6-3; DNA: TGTGCCAGCAGGGCAGACACAGATACGCAGTATTTT; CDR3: CASRADTDTQYF
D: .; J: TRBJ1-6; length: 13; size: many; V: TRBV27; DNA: TGTGCCAGCAGTGGTTATCATAATTCACCCCTCCACTTT; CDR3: CASSGYHNSPLHF
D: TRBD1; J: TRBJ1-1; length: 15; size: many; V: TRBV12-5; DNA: TGTGCTAGTGGTTTGATTGGGACAGTGAACACTGAAGCTTTCTTT; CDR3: CASGLIGTVNTEAFF
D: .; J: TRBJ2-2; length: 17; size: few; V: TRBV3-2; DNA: TGTGCCAGCAGCCGAGGTAGCGGGAGGGGGAACACCGGGGAGCTGTTTTTT; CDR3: CASSRGSGRGNTGELFF
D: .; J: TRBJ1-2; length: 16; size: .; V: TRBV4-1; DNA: TGCGCCAGCAGCCAAGACGGGGATTCAGCTAACTATGGCTACACCTTC; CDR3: CASSQDGDSANYGYTF
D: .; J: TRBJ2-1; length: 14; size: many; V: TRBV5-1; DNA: TGCGCCAGCAGCTTGGCTCAATCCTACAATGAGCAGTTCTTC; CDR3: CASSLAQSYNEQFF
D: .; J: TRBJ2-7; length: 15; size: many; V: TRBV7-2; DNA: TGTGCCAGCAGCCCGATGGGGGGAGACTCCTACGAGCAGTACTTC; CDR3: CASSPMGGDSYEQYF
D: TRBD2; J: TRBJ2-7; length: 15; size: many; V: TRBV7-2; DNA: TGTGCCAGCAGCTCCAGACTAGCGGGAGCGGGGGAGCAGTACTTC; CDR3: CASSSRLAGAGEQYF
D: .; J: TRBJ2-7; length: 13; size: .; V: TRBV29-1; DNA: TGCAGCTCTACGGGAAGCGCGACCTACGAGCAGTACTTC; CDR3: CSSTGSATYEQYF
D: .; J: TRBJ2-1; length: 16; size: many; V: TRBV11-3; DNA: TGTGCCAGCAGCCTGGGGGGCGGTATCGGCTACAATGAGCAGTTCTTC; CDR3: CASSLGGGIGYNEQFF
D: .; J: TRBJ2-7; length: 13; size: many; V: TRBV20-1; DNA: TGCAGTGCTAGTCTGGGAGTTTCCTACGAGCAGTACTTC; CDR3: CSASLGVSYEQYF
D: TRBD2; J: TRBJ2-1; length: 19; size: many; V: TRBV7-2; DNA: TGTGCCAGCAGCGGGGGGGCGAAAGAACTAGCGGGAGTCTACAATGAGCAGTTCTTC; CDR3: CASSGGAKELAGVYNEQFF
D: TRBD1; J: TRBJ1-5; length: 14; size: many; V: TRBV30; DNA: TGTGCCTGGAGTGCGACAGGGCTGAATCAGCCCCAGCATTTT; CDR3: CAWSATGLNQPQHF
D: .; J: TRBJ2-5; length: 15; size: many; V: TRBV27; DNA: TGTGCCAGCAGTTTAACCCCAGGACGGAAAGAGACCCAGTACTTC; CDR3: CASSLTPGRKETQYF
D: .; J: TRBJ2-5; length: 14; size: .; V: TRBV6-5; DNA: TGTGCCAGCAGTTCCCGGGGGTACCAAGAGACCCAGTACTTC; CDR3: CASSSRGYQETQYF
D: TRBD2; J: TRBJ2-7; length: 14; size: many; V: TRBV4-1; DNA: TGCGCCAGCAGCCAAGAGGGACTAGACCACGAGCAGTACTTC; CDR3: CASSQEGLDHEQYF
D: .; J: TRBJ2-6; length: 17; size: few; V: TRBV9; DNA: TGTGCCAGCAGCGCCAGAGCAGGGTTCTCTGGGGCCAACGTCCTGACTTTC; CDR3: CASSARAGFSGANVLTF
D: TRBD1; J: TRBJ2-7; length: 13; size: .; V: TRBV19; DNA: TGTGCCAGTAGCAAGGGACAGGTCTACGAGCAGTACTTC; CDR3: CASSKGQVYEQYF
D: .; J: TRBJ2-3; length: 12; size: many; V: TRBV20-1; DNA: TGCAGTGCGCAAGGGACTTCGGATACGCAGTATTTT; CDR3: CSAQGTSDTQYF
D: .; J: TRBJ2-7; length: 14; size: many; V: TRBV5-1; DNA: TGCGCCAGCAGCATCGATGGACAATCCTACGAGCAGTACTTC; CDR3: CASSIDGQSYEQYF
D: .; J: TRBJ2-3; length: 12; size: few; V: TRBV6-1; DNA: TGTGCCAGCAGTGCCTCCATAGATACGCAGTATTTT; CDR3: CASSASIDTQYF
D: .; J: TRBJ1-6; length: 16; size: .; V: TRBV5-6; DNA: TGTGCCAGCAGCTTGTGGCAGCGCTCCTATAATTCACCCCTCCACTTT; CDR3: CASSLWQRSYNSPLHF
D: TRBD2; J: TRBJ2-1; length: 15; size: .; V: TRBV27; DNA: TGTGCCAGCAGCCTTATCGTGGGACTAAACAATGAGCAGTTCTTC; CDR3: CASSLIVGLNNEQFF
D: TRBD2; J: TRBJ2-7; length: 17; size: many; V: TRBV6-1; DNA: TGTGCCAGCACCCCGCTGGTTACCCTAGCGGGAATGTACGAGCAGTACTTC; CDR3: CASTPLVTLAGMYEQYF
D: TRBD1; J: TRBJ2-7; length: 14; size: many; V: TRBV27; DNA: TGTGCCAGCGCCCCGGGACAGGGCCTCTACGAGCAGTACTTC; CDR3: CASAPGQGLYEQYF
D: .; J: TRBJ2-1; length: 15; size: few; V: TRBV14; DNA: TGTGCCAGCAGCCCCCCGGTAGCGACCTACAATGAGCAGTTCTTC; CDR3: CASSPPVATYNEQFF
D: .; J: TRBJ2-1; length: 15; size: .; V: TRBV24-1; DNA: TGTGCCACCAGTGGCGGCGGGCTGTCCTACAATGAGCAGTTCTTC; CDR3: CATSGGGLSYNEQFF
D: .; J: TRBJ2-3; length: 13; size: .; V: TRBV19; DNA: TGTGCCAGTCAGTTAGAGCCGACAGATACGCAGTATTTT; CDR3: CASQLEPTDTQYF
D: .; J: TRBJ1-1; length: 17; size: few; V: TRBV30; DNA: TGTGCCTGGAATACCGTCCGGGGCCGACAAAGGGACACTGAAGCTTTCTTT; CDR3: CAWNTVRGRQRDTEAFF
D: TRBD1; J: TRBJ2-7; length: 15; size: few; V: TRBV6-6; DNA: TGTGCCAGCAGTTACTCTATCCACAGGGGCTACGAGCAGTACTTC; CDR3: CASSYSIHRGYEQYF
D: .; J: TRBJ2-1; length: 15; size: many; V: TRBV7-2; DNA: TGTGCCAGCAGCTTAGAAGGCCTTCCGGACAATGAGCAGTTCTTC; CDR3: CASSLEGLPDNEQFF
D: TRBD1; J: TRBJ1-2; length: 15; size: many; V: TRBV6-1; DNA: TGTGCCAGCAGGGCATGGACAGGGGGCGACTATGGCTACACCTTC; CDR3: CASRAWTGGDYGYTF
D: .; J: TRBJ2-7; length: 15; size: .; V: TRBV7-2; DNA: TGTGCCAGCAGCTTAGGAGGACATTTAGTCTACGAGCAGTACTTC; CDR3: CASSLGGHLVYEQYF
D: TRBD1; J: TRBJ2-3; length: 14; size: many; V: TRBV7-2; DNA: TGTGCCAGCAGCCCATGGGACAGGGTTGATGCGCAGTATTTT; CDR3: CASSPWDRVDAQYF
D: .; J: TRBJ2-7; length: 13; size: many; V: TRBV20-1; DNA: TGCAGTGCTATGTCCAGGGTCTCCTACGAGCAGTACTTC; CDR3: CSAMSRVSYEQYF
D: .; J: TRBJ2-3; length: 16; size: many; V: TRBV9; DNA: TGTGCCAGCAGCGTATCCTACGGGAGAAGCACAGATACGCAGTATTTT; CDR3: CASSVSYGRSTDTQYF